Following are 5 T cell receptor beta chains from one sample sequenced in a study of technical replicates of blood from a few donors. Repertoires were generated with immunoSEQ multiplex PCR, while TCRdb's copy carries only in-frame clones and drops some. The sample has about 89,000 clones, approximately 93% seen once. Sequenced material: T cells isolated from PBMCs. These receptors were collected from a human donor in good health.

This rearrangement joins TRBV18 to TRBJ1-2; 10 nucleotides match TRBD1. With 3 bases clipped from V and 5 bases from J, the junction kept 0 bases outside the gene matches. Germline CDR1 is KGHSH and CDR2 is LQKENI. This CDR3 spans 13 amino acids. The CDR3 loop reads CASSPGQGYGYTF. CDR3 nucleotides: TGTGCCAGCTCACCGGGACAGGGGTATGGCTACACCTTC.

This clone is a singleton in its sample. The chain recombines TRBV2 with TRBJ2-5; 10 bases agree with TRBD1. CDR3 size: 15 residues. J was trimmed by 5 bases and V by 6 bases; bases with no gene match: 9. Germline V gene sequence: CDR1 SNHLY, CDR2 FYNNEI. The CDR3 coding sequence is TGTGCCAGCAGGGTCAGACAGGGGGCCTGGGAGACCCAGTACTTC. Translation gives CASRVRQGAWETQYF.

A few counts support this clone. The genes are TRBV6-6 and TRBJ1-5; D might be TRBD1 (5 bases). V was clipped by 7 bases and J by 3 bases, with 16 bases between them. Germline CDR1 and CDR2: MNHNY and SVGAGI (reference sequence). The CDR3 spans 15 residues. CDR3 protein: CASTPTGGFNQPQHF. The DNA for the CDR3 is TGTGCCAGCACCCCTACGGGGGGGTTCAATCAGCCCCAGCATTTT.

The chain recombines TRBV29-1 with TRBJ2-5, with 10 positions matching TRBD1. Germline CDR1 and CDR2: SQVTM and ANQGSEA. The CDR3 is made up of 16 amino acids. The V segment lost 4 bases and the J segment 4 bases; nucleotides outside the gene matches: 12. The CDR3 protein is CSVGLGQGRDAETQYF. The CDR3 region has the DNA TGCAGCGTTGGTCTGGGACAGGGGCGGGACGCAGAGACCCAGTACTTC.

The rearrangement links TRBV4-1 to TRBJ2-7; D is perhaps TRBD1 (6 bases). The CDR3 consists of 16 residues. V lost 2 bases to trimming and J lost 2 bases, with 16 bases between them. CDR1 and CDR2 (germline): MGHRA, YSYEKL. CDR3 region: CASSQPDRSRTYEQYF. For the CDR3, the DNA is TGCGCCAGCAGCCAACCCGACAGGTCGCGAACCTACGAGCAGTACTTC.